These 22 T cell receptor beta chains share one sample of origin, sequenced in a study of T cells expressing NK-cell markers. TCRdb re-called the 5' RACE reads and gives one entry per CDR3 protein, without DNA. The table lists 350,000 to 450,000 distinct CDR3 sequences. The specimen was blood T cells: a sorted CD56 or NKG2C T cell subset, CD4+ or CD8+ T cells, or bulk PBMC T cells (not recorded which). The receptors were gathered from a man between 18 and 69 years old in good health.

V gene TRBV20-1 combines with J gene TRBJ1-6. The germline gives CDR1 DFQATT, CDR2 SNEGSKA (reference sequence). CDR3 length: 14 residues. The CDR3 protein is CSARVTGPNSPLHF.

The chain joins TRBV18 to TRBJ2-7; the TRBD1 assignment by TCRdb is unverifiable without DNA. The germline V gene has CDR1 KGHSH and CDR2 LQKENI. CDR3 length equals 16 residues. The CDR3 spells CASSPLGQVVSYEQYF.

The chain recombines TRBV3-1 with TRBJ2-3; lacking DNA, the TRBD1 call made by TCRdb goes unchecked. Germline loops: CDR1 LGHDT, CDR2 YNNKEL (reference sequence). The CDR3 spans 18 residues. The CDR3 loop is CASSQYLAGASGTDTQYF.

The CDR3 is CSAGRPGQKYNEQFF. V gene TRBV20-1 combines with J gene TRBJ2-1; lacking DNA, the TRBD1 call made by TCRdb goes unchecked. Germline V gives CDR1 DFQATT, CDR2 SNEGSKA (reference sequence). This CDR3 has 15 residues.

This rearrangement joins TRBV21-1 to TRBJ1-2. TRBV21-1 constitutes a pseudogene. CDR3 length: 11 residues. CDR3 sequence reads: CASIRPYGYTF.

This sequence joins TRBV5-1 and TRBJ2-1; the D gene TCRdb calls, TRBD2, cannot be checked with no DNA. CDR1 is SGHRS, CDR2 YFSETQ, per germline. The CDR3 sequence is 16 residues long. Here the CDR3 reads CASSLAGLAGNNEQFF.

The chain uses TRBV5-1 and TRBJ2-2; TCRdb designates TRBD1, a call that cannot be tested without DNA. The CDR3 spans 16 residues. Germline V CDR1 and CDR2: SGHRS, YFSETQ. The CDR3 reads CASSRDRTSNTGELFF.

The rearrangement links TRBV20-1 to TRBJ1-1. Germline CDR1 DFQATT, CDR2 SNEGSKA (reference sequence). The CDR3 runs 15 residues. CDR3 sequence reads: CSARARLGKLTEAFF.

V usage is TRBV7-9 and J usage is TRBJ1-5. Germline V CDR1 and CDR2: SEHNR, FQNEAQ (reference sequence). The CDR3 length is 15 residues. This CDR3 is CASSGLGGHNQPQHF.

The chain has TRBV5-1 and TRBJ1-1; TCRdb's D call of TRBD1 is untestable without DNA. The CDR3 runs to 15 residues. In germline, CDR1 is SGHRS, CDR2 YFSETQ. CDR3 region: CASTSRQGQGSEAFF. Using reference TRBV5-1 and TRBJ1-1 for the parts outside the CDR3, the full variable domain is KAGVTQTPRYLIKTRGQQVTLSCSPISGHRSVSWYQQTPGQGLQFLFEYFSETQRNKGNFPGRFSGRQFSNSRSEMNVSTLELGDSALYLCASTSRQGQGSEAFFGQGTRLTVV.

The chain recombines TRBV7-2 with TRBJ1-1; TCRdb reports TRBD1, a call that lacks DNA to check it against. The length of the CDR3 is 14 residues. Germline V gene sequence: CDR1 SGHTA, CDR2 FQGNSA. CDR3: CASRLGAANTEAFF.

The CDR3 spells CSVGRDLKDTQYF. The rearrangement joins TRBV29-1 to TRBJ2-3; the D call of TRBD2 rests on TCRdb alone, since no DNA is present to check it. This CDR3 is 13 amino acids long. Per germline, CDR1 SQVTM and CDR2 ANQGSEA.

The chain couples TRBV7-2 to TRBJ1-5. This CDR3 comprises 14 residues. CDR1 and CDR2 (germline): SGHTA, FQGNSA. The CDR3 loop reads CASSATRSNQPQHF.

The CDR3 spells CASSYRGSTDTQYF. The chain recombines TRBV6-5 with TRBJ2-3; TCRdb names TRBD1, which stays unverified in the absence of DNA. Per the germline V gene, CDR1 is MNHEY and CDR2 is SVGAGI. The CDR3 runs 14 residues.

CDR3 sequence: CAISESRPEPYEQYF. The genes are TRBV10-3 and TRBJ2-7. This CDR3 comprises 15 residues. Germline V gene data show CDR1 as ENHRY and CDR2 as SYGVKD.

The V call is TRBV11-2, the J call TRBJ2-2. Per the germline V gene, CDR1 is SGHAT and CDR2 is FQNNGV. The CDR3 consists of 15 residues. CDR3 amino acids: CASSFSYRNTGELFF.

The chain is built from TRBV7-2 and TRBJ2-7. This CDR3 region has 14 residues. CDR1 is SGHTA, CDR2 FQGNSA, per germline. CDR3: CASSLSLRTYEQYF.

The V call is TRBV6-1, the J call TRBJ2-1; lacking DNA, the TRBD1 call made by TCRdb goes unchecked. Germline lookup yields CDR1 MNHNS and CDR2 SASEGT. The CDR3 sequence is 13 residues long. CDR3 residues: CASSRYPGNEQFF.

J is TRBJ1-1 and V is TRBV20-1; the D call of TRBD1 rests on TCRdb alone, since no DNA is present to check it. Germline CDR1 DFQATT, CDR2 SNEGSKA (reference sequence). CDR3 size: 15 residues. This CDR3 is CSARDPKQGITEAFF.

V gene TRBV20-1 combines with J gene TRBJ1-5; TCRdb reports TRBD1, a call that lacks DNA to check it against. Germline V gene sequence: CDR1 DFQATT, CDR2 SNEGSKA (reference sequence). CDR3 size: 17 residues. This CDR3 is CSARETRTGSGNQPQHF.

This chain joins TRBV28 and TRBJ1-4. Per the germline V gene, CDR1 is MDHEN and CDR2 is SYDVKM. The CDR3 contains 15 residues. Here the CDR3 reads CASSLFQGGFEKLFF.

This chain's CDR3 is CASSSYGGFEQFF. The chain couples TRBV21-1 to TRBJ2-1; the D call of TRBD1 rests on TCRdb alone, since no DNA is present to check it. TRBV21-1 is termed a pseudogene. The CDR3 covers 13 residues.